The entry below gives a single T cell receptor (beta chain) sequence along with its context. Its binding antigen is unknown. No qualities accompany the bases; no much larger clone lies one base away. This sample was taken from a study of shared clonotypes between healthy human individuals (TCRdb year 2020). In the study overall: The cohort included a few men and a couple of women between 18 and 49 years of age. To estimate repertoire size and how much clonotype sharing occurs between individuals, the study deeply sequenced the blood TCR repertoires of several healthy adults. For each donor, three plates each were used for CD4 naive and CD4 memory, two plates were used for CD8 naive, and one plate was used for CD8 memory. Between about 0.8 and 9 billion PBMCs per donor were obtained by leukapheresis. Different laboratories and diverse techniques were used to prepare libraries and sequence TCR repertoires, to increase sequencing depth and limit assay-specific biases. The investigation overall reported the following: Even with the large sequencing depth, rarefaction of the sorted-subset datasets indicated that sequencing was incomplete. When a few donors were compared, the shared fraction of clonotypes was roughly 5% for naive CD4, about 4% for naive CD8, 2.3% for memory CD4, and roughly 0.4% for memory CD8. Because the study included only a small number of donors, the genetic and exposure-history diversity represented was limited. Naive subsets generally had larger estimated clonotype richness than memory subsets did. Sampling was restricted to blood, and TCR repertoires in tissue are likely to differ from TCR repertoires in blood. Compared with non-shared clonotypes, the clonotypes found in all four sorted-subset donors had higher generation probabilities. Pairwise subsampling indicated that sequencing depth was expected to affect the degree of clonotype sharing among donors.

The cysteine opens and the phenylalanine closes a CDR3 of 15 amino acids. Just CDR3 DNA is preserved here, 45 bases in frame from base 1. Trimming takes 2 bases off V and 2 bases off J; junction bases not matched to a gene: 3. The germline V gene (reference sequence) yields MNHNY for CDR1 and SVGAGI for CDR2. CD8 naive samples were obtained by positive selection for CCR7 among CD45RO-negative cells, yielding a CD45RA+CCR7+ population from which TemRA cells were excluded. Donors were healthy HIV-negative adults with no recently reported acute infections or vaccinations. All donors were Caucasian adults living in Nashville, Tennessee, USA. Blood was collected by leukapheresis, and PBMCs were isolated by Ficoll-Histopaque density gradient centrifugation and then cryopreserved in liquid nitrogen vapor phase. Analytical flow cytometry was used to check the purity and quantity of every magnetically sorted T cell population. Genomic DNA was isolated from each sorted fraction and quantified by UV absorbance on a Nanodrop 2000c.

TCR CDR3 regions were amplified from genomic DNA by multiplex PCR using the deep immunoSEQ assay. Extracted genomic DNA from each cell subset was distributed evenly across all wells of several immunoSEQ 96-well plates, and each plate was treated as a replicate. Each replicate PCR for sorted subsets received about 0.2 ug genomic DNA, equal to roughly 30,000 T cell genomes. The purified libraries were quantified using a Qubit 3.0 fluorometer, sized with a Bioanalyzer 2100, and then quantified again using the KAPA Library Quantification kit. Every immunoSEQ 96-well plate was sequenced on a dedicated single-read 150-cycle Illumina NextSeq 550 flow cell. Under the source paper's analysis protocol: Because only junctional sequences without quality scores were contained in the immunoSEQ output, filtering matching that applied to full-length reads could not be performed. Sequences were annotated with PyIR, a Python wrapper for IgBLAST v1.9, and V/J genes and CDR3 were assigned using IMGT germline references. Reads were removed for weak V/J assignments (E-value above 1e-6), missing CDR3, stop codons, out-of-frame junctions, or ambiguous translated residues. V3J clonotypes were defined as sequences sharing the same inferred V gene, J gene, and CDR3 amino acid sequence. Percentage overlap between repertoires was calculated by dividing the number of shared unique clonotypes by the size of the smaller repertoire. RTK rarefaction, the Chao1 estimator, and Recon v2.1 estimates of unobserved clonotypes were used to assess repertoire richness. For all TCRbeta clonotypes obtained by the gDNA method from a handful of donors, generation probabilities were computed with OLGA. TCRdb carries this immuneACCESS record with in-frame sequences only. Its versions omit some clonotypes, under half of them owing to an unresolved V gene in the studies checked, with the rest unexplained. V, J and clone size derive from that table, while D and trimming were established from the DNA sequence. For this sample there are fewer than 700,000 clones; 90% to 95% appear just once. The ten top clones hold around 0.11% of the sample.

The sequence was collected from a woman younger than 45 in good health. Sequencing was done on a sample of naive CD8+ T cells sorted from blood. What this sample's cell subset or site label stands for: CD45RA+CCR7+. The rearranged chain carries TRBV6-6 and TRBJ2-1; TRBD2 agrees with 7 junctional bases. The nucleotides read TGTGCCAGCAGTTACGGGGAGGGCGCCTACAATGAGCAGTTCTTC. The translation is CASSYGEGAYNEQFF.